This entry is about one TCR beta chain. The record originates from a study of early T cells in non-severe SARS-CoV-2 infection. Each CDR3 protein gets one entry after TCRdb re-called the 5' RACE reads with MiXCR. The table includes about 85,000 distinct CDR3 sequences, approximately 15% detected once. V lost 8 bases and J lost 6, with 16 bases in between. The V gene's germline CDR1 is SQVTM and CDR2 ANQGSEA. The CDR3 is 12 amino acids. This clonotype was sampled from an adult who was a healthcare worker with PCR-confirmed SARS-CoV-2 infection or an uninfected control (not recorded which). The source material was whole blood. The gene calls are TRBV29-1 and TRBJ1-1, with D possibly TRBD1 on 5 matching bases. DNA for the CDR3: TGCAGCTACGACGGCCGGGGGGCTGAAGCTTTCTTT. This sequence encodes CSYDGRGAEAFF.